This paragraph reports one T cell receptor beta chain. The antigen is unknown. Within the sample, other DNA sequences also encode this same CDR3. The sample belongs to a study of shared clonotypes between healthy human individuals. Study-wide points: Represented diversity, genetic and exposure-history alike, was limited by few donors. Memory subsets generally showed lower estimated richness than naive subsets.

The CDR3 consists of 16 residues. Germline lookup yields CDR1 MGHRA and CDR2 YSYEKL. V shed 3 bases, J shed 1 base, and the junction held 2 bases outside the gene matches. Terminally differentiated effector memory CD45RA+ cells were left out of the naive CD8 fraction, which was CD45RO-negative and positively selected for CCR7. All the donors were Caucasian adults who lived in Nashville, Tennessee. Replicate PCRs from sorted subsets contained roughly 200 ng DNA, which is around 29,000 T cell genomes. Assay used: immunoSEQ multiplex PCR; TCRdb lists only in-frame clones, some missing. The sample includes 1.5 million to 2.5 million clones, approximately 94% of them seen just once.

The sequence derives from a man aged 18 to 30 in good health. The rearrangement uses TRBV4-1 and TRBJ2-3; 12 bases agree with TRBD2. What was sequenced was naive CD8+ T cells sorted from blood. Here the CDR3 DNA reads TGCGCCAGCAGCCAGCGACTAGCGGGAGGCACAGATACGCAGTATTTT. Translated, it gives CASSQRLAGGTDTQYF.